These T cell receptor beta chains were read from a single sample in a study of T cells in placental villitis. Measured with immunoSEQ multiplex PCR; TCRdb has only the in-frame clones, and not every one. The sample consists of about 2,000 clones, about four fifths of them appearing once. The sequenced material came from placental tissue containing maternal and fetal cells. Every receptor here comes from a human patient with villitis of unknown etiology; the placental T cells may come from both mother and fetus. The CDR3 runs from the conserved cysteine through the conserved F or W. A D gene is named only where the DNA matches it firmly. Not all rows give a size; the values are once, few, many and, for expanded clones, a class.

size,D,length,V,J,CDR3,DNA
-,-,16,TRBV28,TRBJ2-6,CASTPGPAGGANVLTF,TGTGCCAGCACCCCAGGCCCCGCGGGGGGGGCCAACGTCCTGACTTTC
-,TRBD1,15,TRBV6-4,TRBJ1-2,CASSDTPQGLYGYTF,TGTGCCAGCAGTGACACCCCACAGGGGCTCTATGGCTACACCTTC
-,TRBD1,13,TRBV7-3,TRBJ2-3,CASSADRADTQYF,TGTGCCAGCAGCGCGGACAGGGCAGATACGCAGTATTTT
-,TRBD1,15,TRBV5-5,TRBJ2-7,CASSQRTGDAYEQYF,TGTGCCAGCAGCCAAAGGACAGGGGACGCCTACGAGCAGTACTTC
-,-,16,TRBV5-4,TRBJ1-6,CASSLEGSSYNSPLHF,TGTGCCAGCAGCTTGGAGGGGAGCTCCTATAATTCACCCCTCCACTTT
-,TRBD2,13,TRBV29-1,TRBJ2-7,CSVGLAGPYEQYF,TGCAGCGTGGGACTAGCGGGACCCTACGAGCAGTACTTC
-,-,15,TRBV4-1,TRBJ2-5,CASSPSGDPRETQYF,TGCGCCAGCAGTCCTAGTGGGGACCCGAGGGAGACCCAGTACTTC
-,-,11,TRBV4-1,TRBJ1-4,CASSQGRGLFF,TGCGCCAGCAGCCAAGGGAGGGGACTGTTTTTT
-,-,15,TRBV28,TRBJ1-6,CASSRTASTNSPLHF,TGTGCCAGCAGCCGAACCGCGTCAACGAATTCACCCCTCCACTTT
-,-,12,TRBV6-6,TRBJ2-5,CASSYRGETQYF,TGTGCCAGCAGTTACAGGGGGGAGACCCAGTACTTC
-,-,18,TRBV5-6,TRBJ2-3,CASSLFGMDITFTDTQYF,TGTGCCAGCAGCTTGTTCGGGATGGACATTACCTTCACAGATACGCAGTATTTT
-,-,11,TRBV2,TRBJ2-7,CASSEVYEQYF,TGTGCCAGCAGTGAAGTTTACGAGCAGTACTTC
-,-,13,TRBV3-1/TRBV3-2,TRBJ2-5,CASSQARDETQYF,TGTGCCAGCAGCCAAGCTAGGGATGAGACCCAGTACTTC
-,TRBD2,15,TRBV6-4,TRBJ2-3,CASSVTSGSTDTQYF,TGTGCCAGCAGTGTAACTAGCGGGAGCACAGATACGCAGTATTTT
few,TRBD2,18,TRBV27,TRBJ2-1,CASSLIKAGGPSYNEQFF,TGTGCCAGCAGTTTAATTAAGGCGGGAGGGCCCTCCTACAATGAGCAGTTCTTC
once,-,15,TRBV7-3,TRBJ2-1,CASSLTSGNHNEQFF,TGTGCCAGCAGCTTAACTAGCGGAAACCACAATGAGCAGTTCTTC
-,-,13,TRBV6-5,TRBJ1-1,CASSPQGNTEAFF,TGTGCCAGCAGTCCTCAGGGGAACACTGAAGCTTTCTTT
-,TRBD2,17,TRBV7-3,TRBJ2-2,CASSPFRRERGTGELFF,TGTGCCAGCAGCCCCTTCCGGCGGGAGCGGGGCACCGGGGAGCTGTTTTTT
-,-,11,TRBV12-3/TRBV12-4,TRBJ2-3,CASSPTDTQYF,TGTGCCAGCAGTCCAACAGATACGCAGTATTTT
few,TRBD1,11,TRBV20-1,TRBJ2-7,CSATGGYEQYF,TGCAGTGCTACAGGGGGCTACGAGCAGTACTTC
-,-,13,TRBV7-2,TRBJ1-6,CASSLANNSPLHF,TGTGCCAGCAGCTTAGCGAATAATTCACCCCTCCACTTT
-,TRBD2,18,TRBV5-1,TRBJ2-2,CASSLYGLAGGDTGELFF,TGCGCCAGCAGCTTGTACGGACTAGCGGGAGGGGACACCGGGGAGCTGTTTTTT
-,-,10,TRBV21-1,TRBJ1-1,CASRRTEAFF,TGTGCCAGCAGGAGAACTGAAGCTTTCTTT
few,TRBD1,16,TRBV5-1,TRBJ2-7,CASSWGDRGLSYEQYF,TGCGCCAGCAGCTGGGGGGACAGGGGCCTCTCCTACGAGCAGTACTTC
once,TRBD1,13,TRBV6-5,TRBJ1-2,CASSRDRFYGYTF,TGTGCCAGCAGCAGGGACAGATTCTATGGCTACACCTTC
-,TRBD2,14,TRBV5-4,TRBJ2-7,CASSLSGGRREQYF,TGTGCCAGCAGCCTATCCGGGGGGAGACGCGAGCAGTACTTC
-,TRBD2,13,TRBV20-1,TRBJ2-5,CSASRAGEETQYF,TGCAGTGCTAGTCGTGCGGGAGAAGAGACCCAGTACTTC
-,-,12,TRBV19,TRBJ1-5,CASSIGNQPQHF,TGTGCCAGTAGTATTGGCAATCAGCCCCAGCATTTT
few,-,15,TRBV15,TRBJ2-1,CATSRVALGPNEQFF,TGTGCCACCAGCAGAGTGGCGCTGGGGCCTAATGAGCAGTTCTTC
-,-,13,TRBV7-9,TRBJ2-7,CASSLGGRGEQYF,TGTGCCAGCAGCTTAGGAGGAAGGGGCGAGCAGTACTTC
-,-,11,TRBV2,TRBJ2-7,CASSEWREQYF,TGTGCCAGCAGTGAGTGGCGGGAGCAGTACTTC
-,-,13,TRBV3-1/TRBV3-2,TRBJ1-1,CASSPSGVAEAFF,TGTGCCAGCAGCCCCTCGGGGGTAGCTGAAGCTTTCTTT
-,-,14,TRBV4-3,TRBJ1-2,CASSPDSVNYGYTF,TGCGCCAGCAGCCCCGACAGCGTCAACTATGGCTACACCTTC
-,-,16,TRBV27,TRBJ1-4,CTSSLFPRATNEKLFF,TGTACCAGCAGTTTGTTTCCCCGGGCAACTAATGAAAAACTGTTTTTT
-,TRBD2,17,TRBV4-1,TRBJ2-1,CASSRPTSGRAYNEQFF,TGCGCCAGCAGCCGCCCAACTAGCGGGAGGGCCTACAATGAGCAGTTCTTC
-,TRBD1,13,TRBV24-1,TRBJ2-7,CATAGGPSYEQYF,TGTGCCACCGCAGGGGGTCCCTCCTACGAGCAGTACTTC
-,-,14,TRBV7-2,TRBJ2-7,CASSFWRDSYEQYF,TGTGCCAGCAGCTTTTGGAGGGACTCCTACGAGCAGTACTTC
-,TRBD1,17,TRBV3-1/TRBV3-2,TRBJ1-3,CASSPGSGTDSGNTIYF,TGTGCCAGCAGCCCAGGGAGCGGGACAGACTCTGGAAACACCATATATTTT
-,-,16,TRBV19,TRBJ2-5,CASSPSRGGTQETQYF,TGTGCCAGTAGTCCCTCCAGGGGAGGGACCCAAGAGACCCAGTACTTC
few,-,11,TRBV2,TRBJ2-1,CASGWYNEQFF,TGTGCCAGCGGATGGTACAATGAGCAGTTCTTC
-,-,14,TRBV28,TRBJ2-1,CASSSHDSYNEQFF,TGTGCCAGCAGTTCACATGACTCCTACAATGAGCAGTTCTTC
-,-,13,TRBV28,TRBJ2-4,CASSLQGLDIQYF,TGTGCCAGCAGTTTACAGGGTTTAGACATTCAGTACTTC
-,-,13,TRBV5-4,TRBJ2-3,CASSLTGLDTQYF,TGTGCCAGCAGCCTGACAGGTTTAGATACGCAGTATTTT
-,-,14,TRBV6-5,TRBJ1-2,CASSYSSENYGYTF,TGTGCCAGCAGTTACTCGTCTGAGAACTATGGCTACACCTTC
-,-,14,TRBV5-4,TRBJ2-3,CASSFLANTDTQYF,TGTGCCAGCAGCTTTCTAGCGAACACAGATACGCAGTATTTT
-,-,13,TRBV12-3/TRBV12-4,TRBJ2-5,CASRKPGLETQYF,TGTGCCAGCAGAAAGCCGGGACTAGAGACCCAGTACTTC
-,TRBD2,18,TRBV11-2,TRBJ2-7,CASSRWGSRGAGGREQYF,TGTGCCAGCAGCCGGTGGGGAAGTCGCGGAGCGGGAGGACGAGAGCAGTACTTC
-,-,14,TRBV27,TRBJ1-2,CASSPGGQNYGYTF,TGTGCCAGCAGTCCGGGGGGGCAGAACTATGGCTACACCTTC
-,-,14,TRBV19,TRBJ1-1,CASSINGGDTEAFF,TGTGCCAGTAGTATTAACGGTGGGGACACTGAAGCTTTCTTT
-,-,18,TRBV14,TRBJ1-2,CANSRPPVGGPLLEGYTF,TGTGCCAACAGCCGTCCACCCGTCGGGGGACCCCTTCTGGAAGGCTACACCTTC
-,TRBD2,15,TRBV19,TRBJ2-3,CASSMLAGVRDTQYF,TGTGCCAGTAGTATGCTAGCGGGAGTGAGAGATACGCAGTATTTT
-,-,13,TRBV10-2,TRBJ1-1,CASSEGQGTEAFF,TGCGCCAGCAGTGAGGGGCAGGGGACTGAAGCTTTCTTT
-,-,15,TRBV19,TRBJ1-2,CASSQGTATNYGYTF,TGTGCCAGTAGTCAAGGGACCGCAACTAACTATGGCTACACCTTC
-,-,16,TRBV11-3,TRBJ2-3,CASSRGTLKLKDTQYF,TGTGCCAGCAGCCGCGGGACTTTAAAGCTCAAAGATACGCAGTATTTT
-,TRBD1,13,TRBV2,TRBJ1-1,CASSEIRTGRTFF,TGTGCCAGCAGTGAGATTCGGACAGGTAGAACTTTCTTT
few,-,10,TRBV2,TRBJ2-1,CAASYNEQFF,TGTGCCGCATCCTACAATGAGCAGTTCTTC
-,-,15,TRBV24-1,TRBJ2-1,CATSDLRTSYNEQFF,TGTGCCACCAGTGATTTGCGGACCTCCTACAATGAGCAGTTCTTC